This T cell receptor beta chain was captured by sequencing in a study of T cell responses to AZD1222 COVID-19 vaccine. Study-level results: As reported, nearly half of all spike-specific TCRs target variant regions that are unmutated.

V was pared by 7 bases and J by 4 bases, with 8 bases between. CDR1 LNHDA and CDR2 SQIVND come from the germline V gene (reference sequence). The CDR3 sequence is 12 residues long. The protocol was immunoSEQ multiplex PCR, while the TCRdb copy is restricted to in-frame clones and leaves out a portion. The sample lists 100,000 to 150,000 clones; 89% were seen once. This clone was seen a single time. The antigen is undetermined. The sequence was collected from an adult in good health. This sample comprised peripheral blood, obtained on day 0 of AZD1222 vaccination. V usage is TRBV19 and J usage is TRBJ1-5; D gene unclear. The CDR3 DNA reads as TGTGCCAGTAAATCAGAGAATCAGCCCCAGCATTTT. Amino acid sequence: CASKSENQPQHF.